This TCR beta chain came from a study of vaccination and CD4 T cells after COVID-19. As for the study in general: The study enrolled six male and four female convalescents, two of whom were Hispanic.

Treatment reported: roughly ten-day PBMC culture with coronavirus spike peptide pools or control peptides (ViraFEST assay). CDR1 and CDR2 from the germline V gene are DFQATT and SNEGSKA (reference sequence). The CDR3 sequence is 14 residues long. V lost 3 bases to trimming and J lost 5 bases; unmatched junction nucleotides: 5. Points on this clonotype: Its specificity is unknown.

The Oncomine TCR Beta short-read assay sequenced DNA from cultured CD4+ T cells. Each CDR3 protein gets one entry after TCRdb re-called the PCR reads with MiXCR. The data show 10,000 to 13,000 distinct CDR3 sequences, 54% seen once. The V call is TRBV20-1, the J call TRBJ2-2; TRBD2 aligns across 8 bases. The specimen sequenced was CD4+ T cells from blood, cultured in vitro. The receptor comes from a human donor who had recovered from COVID-19. The CDR3 DNA follows: TGCAGTGCTAGGGCGGGAGGATCTACCGGGGAGCTGTTTTTT. It translates to CSARAGGSTGELFF.